The T cell receptor (beta chain) under discussion was sequenced for a study of T-cell memory formation after mild COVID-19. Study-level points and caveats: There was a balanced CD4/CD8 profile in clones contracting day 15 to 85, and later expanders leaned CD4+. Some SARS-CoV-2-responding clones were already detected in memory before infection.

Comments on this clonotype: The antigen is not known.

Germline V CDR1 and CDR2: LGHDT, YNNKEL (reference sequence). The CDR3 is 12 amino acids. Trimming removed 5 bases from V and 6 bases from J, with 8 bases in between. A 5'RACE reaction primed in the constant segment made cDNA libraries of TCR alpha and TCR beta, and these carried sample barcodes and UMIs. TCRdb independently ran MiXCR on the 5' RACE reads; one entry per CDR3 protein. This table holds approximately 300,000 distinct CDR3 sequences, around 8% found once. Source material: PBMCs or a T cell subset sorted from them (not recorded which). The receptor's source is a young man who had mild COVID-19 (a few samples of this study predate the infection). Cell type and time point are not known. The chain has TRBV3-1 and TRBJ1-5; D call uncertain. The CDR3 spells CASSAGSQPQHF. The CDR3 DNA is TGTGCCAGCAGCGCGGGGAGTCAGCCCCAGCATTTT.